The entry below gives a single T cell receptor beta chain sequence along with its context. Its antigen remains unknown. PCR replicates from unsorted PBMC used about 310 ng DNA, and this amount was around 28,000 T cell genomes. TCRdb's copy holds only in-frame clones and misses some; the assay was immunoSEQ multiplex PCR. Of 550,000 to 600,000 clones listed, around three quarters are singletons. The sample originates from a study of shared clonotypes between healthy human individuals. Looking at the study overall: A couple of female and a few male donors aged 18 to 49 were enrolled.

Germline V gene sequence: CDR1 SEHNR, CDR2 FQNEAQ (reference sequence). The ends lost 1 base at V and 6 bases at J; junction bases unmatched: 0. The CDR3 runs to 13 residues. Study-wide results and limits: It was the few donors that limited the genetic and exposure-history diversity represented.

The sequenced sample was PBMCs. The sequence was obtained from a woman between 40 and 50 years old in good health. Some clones in this sample may be carry-over from other donors' samples. The chain combines TRBV7-9 with TRBJ1-2, with 9 bases identical to TRBD1. In nucleotides, the CDR3 is TGTGCCAGCAGCTTAGGGACAGGGGATGGCTACACCTTC. Amino acid sequence: CASSLGTGDGYTF.